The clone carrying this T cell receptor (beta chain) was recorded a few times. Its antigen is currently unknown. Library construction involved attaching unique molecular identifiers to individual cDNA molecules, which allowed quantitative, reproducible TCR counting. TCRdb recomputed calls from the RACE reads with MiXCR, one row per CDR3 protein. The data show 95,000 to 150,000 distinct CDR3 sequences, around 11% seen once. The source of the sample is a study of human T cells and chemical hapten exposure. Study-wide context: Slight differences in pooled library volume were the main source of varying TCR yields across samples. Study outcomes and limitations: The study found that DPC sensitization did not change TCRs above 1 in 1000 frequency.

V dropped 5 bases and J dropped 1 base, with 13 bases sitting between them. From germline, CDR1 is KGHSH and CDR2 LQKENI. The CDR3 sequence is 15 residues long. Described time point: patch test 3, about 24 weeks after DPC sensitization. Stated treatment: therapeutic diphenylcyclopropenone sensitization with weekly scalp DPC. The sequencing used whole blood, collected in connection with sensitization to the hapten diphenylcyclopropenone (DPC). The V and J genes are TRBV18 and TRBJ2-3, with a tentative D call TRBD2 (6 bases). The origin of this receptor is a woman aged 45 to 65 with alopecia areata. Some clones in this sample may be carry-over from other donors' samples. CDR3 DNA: TGTGCCAGCTCATTCCGGGACTCGGGCACAGATACGCAGTATTTT. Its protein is CASSFRDSGTDTQYF. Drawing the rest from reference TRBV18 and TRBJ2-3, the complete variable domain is NAGVMQNPRHLVRRRGQEARLRCSPMKGHSHVYWYRQLPEEGLKFMVYLQKENIIDESGMPKERFSAEFPKEGPSILRIQQVVRGDSAAYFCASSFRDSGTDTQYFGPGTRLTVL.